This T cell receptor (beta chain) was identified in a study of response to subunit inactivated influenza vaccine. Whole-study findings and limits: Seasonal influenza vaccination, on each occasion, was suggested by the authors to recruit few new T cells.

This clonotype appeared a few times. The antigen remains undetermined. Each CDR3 protein is one row after TCRdb ran MiXCR on the RT-PCR reads. There are approximately 500,000 distinct CDR3 sequences in the sample; approximately 12% occur only once, and roughly 14% lies in the top ten. Germline V gene data show CDR1 as SGHRS and CDR2 as YFSETQ. The junction had 9 bases not matched to a gene; V was cut back by 0 bases and J by 3 bases. There are 16 residues in the CDR3. The chain is built from TRBV5-1 and TRBJ2-7, with 7 bases aligning to TRBD1. The sample here was PBMCs from blood, taken about 40 days after vaccination. This sequence was found in a man aged 50-60 years who received an inactivated influenza vaccine. CDR3: CASSLEGALRVYEQYF. DNA of the CDR3: TGCGCCAGCAGCTTGGAGGGGGCCTTGCGGGTCTACGAGCAGTACTTC.